A selection of T cell receptor beta chains follows, all from one sample in a study of blood T cell repertoires in COVID-19. Measured with immunoSEQ multiplex PCR; TCRdb has only the in-frame clones, and not every one. The repertoire holds approximately 150,000 clones, with approximately 91% as singletons. The sequenced sample consisted of peripheral blood. The receptor source for this set is a man aged 18 to 35 with COVID-19, enrolled during active disease. Both conserved end residues are trimmed from each CDR3. D genes are given only for firm matches.

D | J | V | CDR3
TRBD2 | TRBJ2-7 | TRBV2 | ASSVLAGASYEQY
- | TRBJ1-2 | TRBV10-1 | ASSQGTNYGYT
TRBD1 | TRBJ1-2 | TRBV9 | ASSAPTDRAFNYGYT
TRBD2 | TRBJ2-1 | TRBV7-2 | ASSMLAGGSYNEQF
TRBD1 | TRBJ2-7 | TRBV7-9 | ASSPMDRRLYEQY
- | TRBJ2-1 | TRBV7-3 | ASSLTPRDEQF
TRBD1 | TRBJ1-6 | TRBV18 | ASSPRSGQSNSPLH
- | TRBJ1-3 | TRBV10-3 | AISEEFSGNTIY
- | TRBJ2-1 | TRBV28 | ASRPPGTSNEQF
TRBD1 | TRBJ1-1 | TRBV28 | ASSYGDRGTEAF
- | TRBJ2-7 | TRBV5-6 | ASSAEGEQY
TRBD1 | TRBJ2-7 | TRBV19 | ASRDRAYEQY
TRBD2 | TRBJ2-5 | TRBV11-2 | ASSLGRGTETQY
- | TRBJ1-2 | TRBV28 | ASSSPKGGNYGYT
- | TRBJ2-1 | TRBV6-5 | ASRQSGFYNEQF
TRBD1 | TRBJ1-5 | TRBV30 | AWGDRDNQPQH
- | TRBJ2-1 | TRBV6-2/TRBV6-3 | ASSYERALKSNSYNEQF
TRBD2 | TRBJ2-3 | TRBV28 | ASSFVREAADTQY
TRBD2 | TRBJ2-3 | TRBV7-2 | ASSLAGLAGAVDTQY
- | TRBJ2-1 | TRBV4-2 | ASSHPGVVSEHNEQF
- | TRBJ2-1 | TRBV29-1 | SATSGKGGYNEQF
TRBD2 | TRBJ2-5 | TRBV13 | ASSNPGGPLETQY
- | TRBJ1-1 | TRBV5-4 | ASSITGYTEAF
- | TRBJ1-5 | TRBV6-5 | ASTTGSQPQH
- | TRBJ2-1 | TRBV7-8 | ASSLRGYNEQF
- | TRBJ2-7 | TRBV5-4 | ASSSQGYEQY
- | TRBJ1-1 | TRBV28 | ASRMQGSNTEAF
- | TRBJ1-6 | TRBV19 | AYEGAGKNSPLH
TRBD1 | TRBJ2-3 | TRBV28 | ASSFIGTGIADTQY
- | TRBJ1-5 | TRBV28 | ASSPEASYSNQPQH
- | TRBJ1-6 | TRBV30 | AWRVTRNSPLH
- | TRBJ1-4 | TRBV6-5 | ASSYQTGINEKLF
TRBD1 | TRBJ1-2 | TRBV4-3 | ASSPSRDSSTYGYT
TRBD1 | TRBJ2-3 | TRBV28 | ASSLGQLNTDTQY
TRBD1 | TRBJ1-2 | TRBV5-4 | ASSPGGEEGYT
TRBD2 | TRBJ2-3 | TRBV24-1 | ATSGVRLAGQSLTDTQY
TRBD1 | TRBJ2-2 | TRBV10-1 | ASSEDRGTGELF